This T cell receptor beta chain emerged from a study of T cell responses to AZD1222 COVID-19 vaccine. Study outcomes and limitations: Regions 160-218 and 743-854 held dominance among vaccine-associated CD4 TCRs, which spanned spike. Once two AZD1222 doses were given, Spike-specific TCR breadth and depth went up. The donor group comprised mostly white British people and more females; the analysis possibly underestimated clonal diversity. Only a handful of AZD1222 recipients, roughly 6 in all, had baseline seropositivity.

With 5 bases removed from V and 7 bases from J, the gap between germline ends came to 17 bases. The CDR3 sequence is 14 residues long. Germline V lookup: CDR1 LNHDA, CDR2 SQIVND (reference sequence). Comments on this clone: Antigen unknown.

Libraries were prepared by immunoSEQ multiplex PCR; TCRdb keeps only in-frame clonotypes and omits some of them. The table includes 150,000 to 170,000 clones, less than 90% detected once. The chain couples TRBV19 to TRBJ1-1, with D unclear. This clonotype was obtained from an adult in good health. The sequencing here drew on peripheral blood, taken on day 0 of MenACWY control vaccination. The CDR3 spells CASSRRIDGGEAFF. Written as DNA, the CDR3 is TGTGCCAGTAGTCGACGCATAGATGGCGGTGAAGCTTTCTTT.